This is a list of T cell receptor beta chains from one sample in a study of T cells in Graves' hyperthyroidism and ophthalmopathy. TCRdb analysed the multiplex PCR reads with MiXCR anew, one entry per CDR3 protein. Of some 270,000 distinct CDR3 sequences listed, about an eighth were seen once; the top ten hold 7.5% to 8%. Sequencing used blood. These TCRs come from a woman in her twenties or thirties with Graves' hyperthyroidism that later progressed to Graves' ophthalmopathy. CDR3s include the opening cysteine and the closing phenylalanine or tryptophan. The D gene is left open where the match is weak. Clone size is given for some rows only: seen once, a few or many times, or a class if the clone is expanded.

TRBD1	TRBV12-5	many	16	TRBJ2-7	TGTGCTAGTGGTTTAAGGGACAGTACACTCACCTACGAGCAGTACTTC	CASGLRDSTLTYEQYF
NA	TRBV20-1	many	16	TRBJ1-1	TGCAGTGCTAGAGTTGGGTTGGGGGTAGTAAACACTGAAGCTTTCTTT	CSARVGLGVVNTEAFF
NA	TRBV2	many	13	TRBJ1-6	TGTGCCAGCTCGGGGGCGAGAAATTCACCCCTCCACTTT	CASSGARNSPLHF
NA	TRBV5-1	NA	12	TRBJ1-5	TGCGCCAGCCTGCCCAAACCTCAGCCCCAGCATTTT	CASLPKPQPQHF
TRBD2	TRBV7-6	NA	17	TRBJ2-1	TGTGCCAGCAGCTTATCCCTCGGGACTAGCGAAAACAATGAGCAGTTCTTC	CASSLSLGTSENNEQFF
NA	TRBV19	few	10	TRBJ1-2	TGTGCCAGTAGTGGGGCCTGGCACACCTTC	CASSGAWHTF
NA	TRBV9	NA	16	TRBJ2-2	TGTGCCAGCAGCCCAGAAGGCAGGGTCAACACCGGGGAGCTGTTTTTT	CASSPEGRVNTGELFF
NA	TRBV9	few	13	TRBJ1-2	TGTGCCACCTTCTCCGGGGCCAACTATGGCTACACCTTC	CATFSGANYGYTF
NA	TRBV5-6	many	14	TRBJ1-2	TGTGCCAGCAGCTTGCTGGGGGCTCGGTATGGCTACACCTTC	CASSLLGARYGYTF
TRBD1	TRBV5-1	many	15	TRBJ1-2	TGCGCCAGCAGCGGTCCGGGACAGGGAGGCTATGGCTACACCTTC	CASSGPGQGGYGYTF
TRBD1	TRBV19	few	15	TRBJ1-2	TGTGCCAGTAGTATCTTCGGACAGGGTAACTATGGCTACACCTTC	CASSIFGQGNYGYTF
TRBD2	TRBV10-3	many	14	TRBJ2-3	TGTGCCACCCTAGCGGGAGTTGGCACAGATACGCAGTATTTT	CATLAGVGTDTQYF
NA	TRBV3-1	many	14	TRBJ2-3	TGTGCCAGCAGCCAAGAAGCTCCCACAGATACGCAGTATTTT	CASSQEAPTDTQYF
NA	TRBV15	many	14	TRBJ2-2	TGTGCCACCAGATCGGGAAGTCGAGCCGGGGAGCTGTTTTTT	CATRSGSRAGELFF
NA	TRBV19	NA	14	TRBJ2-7	TGTGCCAGTAGTCCACGGGAGATCTCCTACGAGCAGTACTTC	CASSPREISYEQYF
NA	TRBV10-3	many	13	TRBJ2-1	TGTGCCATCAGGGCGGACCAAGACAATGAGCAGTTCTTC	CAIRADQDNEQFF
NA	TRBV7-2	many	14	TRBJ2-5	TGTGCCAGCAGCGCCCGGAGGGCCATAGAGACCCAGTACTTC	CASSARRAIETQYF
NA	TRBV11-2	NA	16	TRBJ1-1	TGCGCCAGCAGCCAAGACATGGGGGGGCCGTCCACTGAAACTTTCTTT	CASSQDMGGPSTETFF
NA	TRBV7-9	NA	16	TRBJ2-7	TGTGCCAGCAGCTCCTCAGGGGAGGCCTATTCAACCGAGCAGTACTTC	CASSSSGEAYSTEQYF
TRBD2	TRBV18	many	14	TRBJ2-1	TGTGCCAGCGCGATTTCTAGCGGGAGTAATGAGCAGTTCTTC	CASAISSGSNEQFF
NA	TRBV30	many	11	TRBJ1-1	TGTGCCTGGATGCGGCACACTGAAGCTTTCTTT	CAWMRHTEAFF
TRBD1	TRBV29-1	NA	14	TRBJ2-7	TGCAGCGTTGAAGCCCGTGACAGGGACGGCGAGCAGTACTTC	CSVEARDRDGEQYF
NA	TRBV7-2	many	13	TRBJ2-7	TGTGCCAGCAGCTCTACACCAAACTACGAGCAGTACTTC	CASSSTPNYEQYF
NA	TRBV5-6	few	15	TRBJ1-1	TGTGCCAGCAGCCCAATGGGACGGATGAACACTGAAGCTTTCTTT	CASSPMGRMNTEAFF
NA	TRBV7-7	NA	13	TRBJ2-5	TGTACTAGCAGCTTAGGGGCGGGAGAGACCCAGTACTTC	CTSSLGAGETQYF
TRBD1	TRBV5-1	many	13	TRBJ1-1	TGCGCCAGCAATGAGGGGGCGGCCACTGAAGCTTTCTTT	CASNEGAATEAFF
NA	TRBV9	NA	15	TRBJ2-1	TGTGCCAGCAGCGAGGGGCTTCCAACCGCCAATGAGCAGTTCTTC	CASSEGLPTANEQFF
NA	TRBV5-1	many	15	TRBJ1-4	TGCGCCAGCAGCGGGGCTGGGATTTCTGGTGAAAAACTGTTTTTT	CASSGAGISGEKLFF
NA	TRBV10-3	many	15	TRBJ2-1	TGTGCCATCAGTGAGTCGAGCGCCAGAGGTAATGAGCAGTTCTTC	CAISESSARGNEQFF
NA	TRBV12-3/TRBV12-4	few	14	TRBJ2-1	TGTGCCAGCACCCGGGTTAGGGGGGATAATGAGCAGTTCTTC	CASTRVRGDNEQFF
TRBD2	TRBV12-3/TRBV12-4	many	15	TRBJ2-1	TGTGCCAGCAGTTTGACTAGCGGGAGATTCTATGAGCAGTTCTTC	CASSLTSGRFYEQFF
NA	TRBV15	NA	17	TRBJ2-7	TGTGCCACCAGCCCCCGCCCCCTCAGGGACCATTCCTACGAGCAGTACTTC	CATSPRPLRDHSYEQYF
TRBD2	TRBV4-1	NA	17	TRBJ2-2	TGCGCCAGCAGCCAAGATCTGGGCGGGAGGGGAACCGGGGAGCTGTTTTTT	CASSQDLGGRGTGELFF
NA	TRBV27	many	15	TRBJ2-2	TGTGCCAGCAGCAACTCTTGGGGTGGTACCGGGGAGCTGTTTTTT	CASSNSWGGTGELFF
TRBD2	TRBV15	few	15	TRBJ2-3	TGTGCCACCAGCAGCCTAGCGGGAGATGGGTATACGCAGTATTTT	CATSSLAGDGYTQYF
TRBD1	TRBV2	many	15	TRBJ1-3	TGTGCCAGCGAACAGGGGGCGACGTCTGGAAACACCATATATTTT	CASEQGATSGNTIYF
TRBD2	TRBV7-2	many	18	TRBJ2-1	TGTGCCAGCAGCCCCGCGACTAGCGGGTCGAGCTCCTACAATGAGCAGTTCTTC	CASSPATSGSSSYNEQFF
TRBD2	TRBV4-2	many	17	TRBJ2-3	TGTGCCAGCAGCCAAGATCGGGCTAGCGGTGGCACAGATACGCAGTATTTT	CASSQDRASGGTDTQYF
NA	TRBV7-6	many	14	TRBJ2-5	TGTGCCAGCAGCTTAGATGGGGGCCGAGAGACCCAGTACTTC	CASSLDGGRETQYF
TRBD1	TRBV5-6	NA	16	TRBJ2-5	TGTGCCAGCAGCCCCCAGCGAGGACAGGGAGCAGAGACCCAGTACTTC	CASSPQRGQGAETQYF
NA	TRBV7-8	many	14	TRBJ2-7	TGTGCCAGCAGCTTAGCGTTTAGCTCCTACGAGCAGTACTTC	CASSLAFSSYEQYF
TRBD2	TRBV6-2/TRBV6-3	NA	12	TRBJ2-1	TGTGCCAGCAGTTATGGACTAGCGGGATTTTTCTTC	CASSYGLAGFFF
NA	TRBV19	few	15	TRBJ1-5	TGTGCCAGTAGTATTACCCGTCTCGGGAATCAGCCCCAGCATTTT	CASSITRLGNQPQHF
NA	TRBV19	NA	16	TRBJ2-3	TGTGCCAGTAGTATACGGAGACCAGGGACTACAGATACGCAGTATTTT	CASSIRRPGTTDTQYF
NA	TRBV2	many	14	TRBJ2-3	TGTGCCAGCATGACGGGTATTGGCACAGATACGCAGTATTTT	CASMTGIGTDTQYF
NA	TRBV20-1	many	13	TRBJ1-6	TGCAGTGCTAGTAACAGAGATAATTCACCCCTCCACTTT	CSASNRDNSPLHF
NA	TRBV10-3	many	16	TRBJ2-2	TGTGCCATCAGTCCCCTGGGACTGTCGAACACCGGGGAGCTGTTTTTT	CAISPLGLSNTGELFF
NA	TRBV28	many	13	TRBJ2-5	TGTGCCAGCAGTCGATTAGGTGAAGAGACCCAGTACTTC	CASSRLGEETQYF
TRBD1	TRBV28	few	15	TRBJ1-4	TGTGCCAGTCGAGGGGGCGGGGTGGCTAATGAAAAACTGTTTTTT	CASRGGGVANEKLFF